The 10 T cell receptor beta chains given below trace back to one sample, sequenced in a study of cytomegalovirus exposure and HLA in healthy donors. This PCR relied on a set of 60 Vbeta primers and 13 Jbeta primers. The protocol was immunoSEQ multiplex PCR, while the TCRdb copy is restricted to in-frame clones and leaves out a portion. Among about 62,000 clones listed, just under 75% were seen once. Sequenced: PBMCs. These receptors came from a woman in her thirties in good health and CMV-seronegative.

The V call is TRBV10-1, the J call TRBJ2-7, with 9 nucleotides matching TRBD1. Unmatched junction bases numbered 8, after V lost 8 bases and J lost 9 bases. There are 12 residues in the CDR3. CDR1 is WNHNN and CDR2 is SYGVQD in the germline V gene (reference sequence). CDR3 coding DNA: TGCGCCAGCCAGACAGGGGGATTTGCGCAGTACGTC. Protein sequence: CASQTGGFAQYV.

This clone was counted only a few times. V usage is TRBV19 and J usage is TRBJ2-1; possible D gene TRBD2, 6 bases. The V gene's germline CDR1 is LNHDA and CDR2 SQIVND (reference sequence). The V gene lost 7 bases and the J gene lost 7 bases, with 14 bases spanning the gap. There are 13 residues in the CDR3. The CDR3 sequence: CASTRGLVNEQFF. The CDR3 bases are TGTGCCAGTACCCGGGGACTTGTAAATGAGCAGTTCTTC. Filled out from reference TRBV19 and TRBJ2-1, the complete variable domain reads DGGITQSPKYLFRKEGQNVTLSCEQNLNHDAMYWYRQDPGQGLRLIYYSQIVNDFQKGDIAEGYSVSREKKESFPLTVTSAQKNPTAFYLCASTRGLVNEQFFGPGTRLTVL.

The CDR3 sequence is CASSFPEEYQPQHF. In DNA, the CDR3 is TGTGCCAGCAGTTTTCCCGAAGAGTATCAGCCCCAGCATTTT. The V call is TRBV28, the J call TRBJ1-5; D not resolved. The length of the CDR3 is 14 residues. Germline values: CDR1 MDHEN, CDR2 SYDVKM. The germline V and J ends were trimmed by 3 bases and 5 bases, with 11 bases remaining between them.

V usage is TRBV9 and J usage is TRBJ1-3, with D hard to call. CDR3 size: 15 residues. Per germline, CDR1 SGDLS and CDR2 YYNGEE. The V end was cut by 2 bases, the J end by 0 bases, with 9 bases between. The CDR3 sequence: CASSVNSNSGNTIYF. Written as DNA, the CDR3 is TGTGCCAGCAGCGTTAACTCTAACTCTGGAAACACCATATATTTT. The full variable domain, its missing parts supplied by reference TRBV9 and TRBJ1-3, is DSGVTQTPKHLITATGQRVTLRCSPRSGDLSVYWYQQSLDQGLQFLIQYYNGEERAKGNILERFSAQQFPDLHSELNLSSLELGDSALYFCASSVNSNSGNTIYFGEGSWLTVV.

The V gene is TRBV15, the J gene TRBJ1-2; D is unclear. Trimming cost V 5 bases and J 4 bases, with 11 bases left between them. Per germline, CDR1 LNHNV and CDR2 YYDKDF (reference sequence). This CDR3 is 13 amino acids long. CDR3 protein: CATSALSGYGYTF. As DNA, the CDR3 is TGTGCCACCAGCGCCTTGAGTGGCTATGGCTACACCTTC.

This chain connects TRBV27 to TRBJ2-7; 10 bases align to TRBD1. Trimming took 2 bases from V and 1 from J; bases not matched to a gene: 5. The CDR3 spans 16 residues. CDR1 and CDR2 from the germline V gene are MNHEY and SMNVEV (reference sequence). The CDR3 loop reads CASSLRPGQGSYEQYF. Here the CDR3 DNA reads TGTGCCAGCAGTTTACGGCCGGGACAGGGGTCCTACGAGCAGTACTTC.

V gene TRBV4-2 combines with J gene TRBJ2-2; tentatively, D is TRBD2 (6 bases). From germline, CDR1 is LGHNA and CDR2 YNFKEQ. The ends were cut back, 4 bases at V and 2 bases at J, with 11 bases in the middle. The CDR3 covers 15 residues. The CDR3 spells CASSRLDGNTGELFF. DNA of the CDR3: TGTGCCAGCAGCCGACTAGACGGCAACACCGGGGAGCTGTTTTTT.

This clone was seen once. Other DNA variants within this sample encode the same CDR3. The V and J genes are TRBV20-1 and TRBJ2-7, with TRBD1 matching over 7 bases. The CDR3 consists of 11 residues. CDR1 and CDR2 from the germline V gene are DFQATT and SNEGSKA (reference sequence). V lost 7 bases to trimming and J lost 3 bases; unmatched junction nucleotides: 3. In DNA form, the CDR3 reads TGCAGTGTCCGGGACAGCTACGAGCAGTACGTC. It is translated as CSVRDSYEQYV.

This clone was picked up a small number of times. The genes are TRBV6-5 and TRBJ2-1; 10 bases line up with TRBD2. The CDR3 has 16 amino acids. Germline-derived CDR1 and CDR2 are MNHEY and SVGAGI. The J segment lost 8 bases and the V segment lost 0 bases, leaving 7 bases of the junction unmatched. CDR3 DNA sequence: TGTGCCAGCAGTTACTCGAGGGCTAGCGGGAGCTATGAGCAGTTCTTC. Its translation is CASSYSRASGSYEQFF.

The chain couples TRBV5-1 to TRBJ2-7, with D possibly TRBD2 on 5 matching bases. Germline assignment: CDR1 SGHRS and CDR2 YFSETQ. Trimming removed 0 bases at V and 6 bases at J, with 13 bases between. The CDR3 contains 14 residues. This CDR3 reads CASSLGGVDCEQYF. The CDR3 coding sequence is TGCGCCAGCAGCTTGGGGGGAGTAGATTGCGAGCAGTACTTC.